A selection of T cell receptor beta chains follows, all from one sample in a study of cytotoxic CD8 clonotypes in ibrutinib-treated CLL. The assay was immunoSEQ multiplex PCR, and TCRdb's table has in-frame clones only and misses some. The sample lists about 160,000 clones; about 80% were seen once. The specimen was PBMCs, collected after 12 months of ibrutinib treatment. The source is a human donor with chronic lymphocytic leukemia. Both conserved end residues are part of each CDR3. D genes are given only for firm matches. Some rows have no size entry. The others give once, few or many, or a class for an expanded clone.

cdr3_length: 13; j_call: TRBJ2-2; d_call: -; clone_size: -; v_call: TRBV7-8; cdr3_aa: CASSSFSTGELFF
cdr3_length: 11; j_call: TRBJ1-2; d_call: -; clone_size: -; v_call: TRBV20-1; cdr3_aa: CSGSQGYGYTF
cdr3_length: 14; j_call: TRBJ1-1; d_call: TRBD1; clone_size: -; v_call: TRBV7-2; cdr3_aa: CASSLAQGAGKAFF
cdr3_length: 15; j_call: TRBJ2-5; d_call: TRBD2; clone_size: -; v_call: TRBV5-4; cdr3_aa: CASSPDRTSGGTQYF
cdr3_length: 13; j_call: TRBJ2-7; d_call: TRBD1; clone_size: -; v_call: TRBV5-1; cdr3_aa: CASSLETGGVVYF
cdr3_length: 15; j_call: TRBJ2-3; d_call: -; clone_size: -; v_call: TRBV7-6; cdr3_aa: CASSLMSGAADTQYF
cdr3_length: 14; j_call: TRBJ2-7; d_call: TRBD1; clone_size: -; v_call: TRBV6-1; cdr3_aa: CASSRQGRSYEQYF
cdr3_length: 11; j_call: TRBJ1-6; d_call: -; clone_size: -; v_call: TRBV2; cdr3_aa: CASSARAGLHF
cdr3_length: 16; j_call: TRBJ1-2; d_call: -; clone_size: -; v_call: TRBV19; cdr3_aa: CASRRSRASIPYGYTF
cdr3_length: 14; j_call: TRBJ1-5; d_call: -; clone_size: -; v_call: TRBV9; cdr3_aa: CASSVGVGNQPQHF
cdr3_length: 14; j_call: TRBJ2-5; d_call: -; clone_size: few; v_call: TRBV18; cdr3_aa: CASSPQPPQETQYF
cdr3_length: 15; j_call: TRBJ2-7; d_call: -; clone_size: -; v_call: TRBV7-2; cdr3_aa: CASSLAGGGTYEQYF
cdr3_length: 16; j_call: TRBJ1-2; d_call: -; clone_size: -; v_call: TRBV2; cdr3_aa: CASTYRWEAGNYGYTF
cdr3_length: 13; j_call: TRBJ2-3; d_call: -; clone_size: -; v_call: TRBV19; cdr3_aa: CASSITLTDTQYF
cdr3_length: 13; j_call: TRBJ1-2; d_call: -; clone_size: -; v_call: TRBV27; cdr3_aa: CASSFRGPYGYTF
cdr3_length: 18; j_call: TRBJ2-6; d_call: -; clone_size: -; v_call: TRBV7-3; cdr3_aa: CASSLTGTANSGANVLTF
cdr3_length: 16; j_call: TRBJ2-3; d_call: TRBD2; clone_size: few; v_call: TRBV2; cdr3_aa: CASRRGIAGGSDTQYF
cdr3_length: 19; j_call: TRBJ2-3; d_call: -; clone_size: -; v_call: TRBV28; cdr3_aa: CASKPRWGRAKTRTDTQYF
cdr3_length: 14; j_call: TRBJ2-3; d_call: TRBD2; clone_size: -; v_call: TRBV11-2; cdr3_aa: CASSPVFGRGTQYF
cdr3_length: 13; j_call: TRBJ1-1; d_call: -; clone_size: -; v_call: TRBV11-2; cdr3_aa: CASSSQRNTEAFF
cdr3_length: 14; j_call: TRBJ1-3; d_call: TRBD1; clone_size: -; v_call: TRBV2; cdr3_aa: CASGRGTSGNTIYF
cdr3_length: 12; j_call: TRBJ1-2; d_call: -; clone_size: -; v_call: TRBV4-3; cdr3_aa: CASSQIQGGYTF
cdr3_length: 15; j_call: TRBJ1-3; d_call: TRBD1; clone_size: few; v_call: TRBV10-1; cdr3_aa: CARTGDRGSGNTIYF
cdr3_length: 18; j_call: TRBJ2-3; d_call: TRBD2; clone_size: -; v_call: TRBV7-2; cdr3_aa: CASSRDTSGATSTDTQYF
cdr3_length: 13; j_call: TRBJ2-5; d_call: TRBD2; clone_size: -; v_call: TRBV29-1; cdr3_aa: CSVVIAGGGTQYF
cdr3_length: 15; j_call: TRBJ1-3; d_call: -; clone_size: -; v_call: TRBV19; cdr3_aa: CASSPYAGLGNTIYF
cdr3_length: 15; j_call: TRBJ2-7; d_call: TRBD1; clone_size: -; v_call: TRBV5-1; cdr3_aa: CASSPALTGTYEQYF
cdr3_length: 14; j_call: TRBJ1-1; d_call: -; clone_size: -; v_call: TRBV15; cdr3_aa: CATSETAMNTEAFF
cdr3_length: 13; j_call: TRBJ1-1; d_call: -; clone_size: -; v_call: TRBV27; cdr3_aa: CASSLTGRRQAFF
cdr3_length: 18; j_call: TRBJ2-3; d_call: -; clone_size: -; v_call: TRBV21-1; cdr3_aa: CASSRPGLAVPSTDTQYF
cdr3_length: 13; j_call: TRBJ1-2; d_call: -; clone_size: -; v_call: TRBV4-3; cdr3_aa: CASSQDLGYGYTF
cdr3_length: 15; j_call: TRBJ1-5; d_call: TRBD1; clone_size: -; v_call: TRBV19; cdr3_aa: CASRSTGTVNQPQHF
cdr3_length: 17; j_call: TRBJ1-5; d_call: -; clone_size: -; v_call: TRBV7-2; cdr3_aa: CASSLKQGPMGNQPQHF
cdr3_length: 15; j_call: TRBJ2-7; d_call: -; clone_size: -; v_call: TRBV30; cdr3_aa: CAWSVQNPLVDEQYF
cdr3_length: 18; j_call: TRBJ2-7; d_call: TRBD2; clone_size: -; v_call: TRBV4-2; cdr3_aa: CASSQAGMGTSGTYEQYF
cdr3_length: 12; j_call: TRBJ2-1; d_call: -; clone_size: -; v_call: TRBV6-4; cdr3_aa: CASSDARGEQFF
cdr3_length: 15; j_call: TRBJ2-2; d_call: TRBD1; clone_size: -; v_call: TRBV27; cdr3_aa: CASKPGTDHTGELFF
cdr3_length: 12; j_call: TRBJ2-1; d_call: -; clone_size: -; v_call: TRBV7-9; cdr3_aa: CASSFGDLPFFF
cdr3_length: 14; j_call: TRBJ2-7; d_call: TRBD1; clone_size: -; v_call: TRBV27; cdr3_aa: CASSPRQGTYEQYF
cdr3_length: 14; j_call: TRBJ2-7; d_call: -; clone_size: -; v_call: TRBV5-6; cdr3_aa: CASSLRRSSYEQYF
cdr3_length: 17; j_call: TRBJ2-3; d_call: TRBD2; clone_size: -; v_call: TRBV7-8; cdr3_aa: CASSLGLLAGSTDTQYF
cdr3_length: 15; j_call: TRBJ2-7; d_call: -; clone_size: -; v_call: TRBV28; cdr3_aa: CASSLYRMPSYEQYF
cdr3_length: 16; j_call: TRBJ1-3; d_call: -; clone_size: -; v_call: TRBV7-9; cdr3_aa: CASSLAGRFSGNTIYF
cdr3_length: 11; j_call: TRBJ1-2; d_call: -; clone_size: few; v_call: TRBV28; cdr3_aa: CATGANYGYTF
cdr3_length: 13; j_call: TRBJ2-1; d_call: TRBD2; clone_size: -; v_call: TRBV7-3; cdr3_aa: CASSLYTGGPAFF
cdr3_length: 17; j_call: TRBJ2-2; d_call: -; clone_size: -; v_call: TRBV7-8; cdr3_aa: CASTLPIAEPNTGELFF
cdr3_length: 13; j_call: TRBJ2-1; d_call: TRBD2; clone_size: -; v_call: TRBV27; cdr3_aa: CASSREAHNEQFF
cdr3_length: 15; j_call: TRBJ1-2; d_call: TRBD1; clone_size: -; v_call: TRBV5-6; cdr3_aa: CASSLVGTGPYGYTF
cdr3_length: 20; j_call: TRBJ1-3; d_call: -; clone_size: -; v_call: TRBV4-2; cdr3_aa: CASSRKVENNYRTSGNTIYF
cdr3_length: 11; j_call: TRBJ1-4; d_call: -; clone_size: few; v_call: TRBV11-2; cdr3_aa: CASSPGRGLFF
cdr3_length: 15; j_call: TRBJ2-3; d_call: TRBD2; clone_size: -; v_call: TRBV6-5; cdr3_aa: CASKDGTSGASWQYF
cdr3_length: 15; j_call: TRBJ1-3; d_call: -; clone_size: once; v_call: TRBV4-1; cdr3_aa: CASSQGEVRGNTIYF
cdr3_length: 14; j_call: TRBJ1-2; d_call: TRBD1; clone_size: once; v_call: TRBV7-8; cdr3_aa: CASSMGQTHYGYTF